A single sample gave rise to the 16 T cell receptor beta chains below, sequenced in a study of blood T cell repertoires in COVID-19. Libraries were prepared by immunoSEQ multiplex PCR; TCRdb keeps only in-frame clonotypes and omits some of them. The sample has 250,000 or so clones, around 85% seen once. The specimen sequenced was PBMCs or T cells enriched from blood (not recorded which). The receptors here all came from a woman in her forties or fifties who had recovered from COVID-19.

The chain carries TRBV11-2 and TRBJ2-2, with 14 bases aligning to TRBD2. There are 19 residues in the CDR3. J was trimmed by 6 bases and V by 4 bases; bases with no gene match: 13. Germline CDR1 is SGHAT and CDR2 is FQNNGV. This CDR3 is CASSSLTSGRASGAGELFF. CDR3 bases: TGTGCCAGCAGCTCCCTGACTAGCGGGAGGGCCTCGGGCGCCGGGGAGCTGTTTTTT.

For the CDR3, the DNA is TGCGCCAGCAGCGACACTAGCGGGAGCCTACATACGCAGTATTTT. This gives the protein CASSDTSGSLHTQYF. This chain joins TRBV5-1 and TRBJ2-3; 11 positions match TRBD2. CDR3 length equals 15 residues. The germline gives CDR1 SGHRS, CDR2 YFSETQ. The trim removed 4 bases at V and 7 bases at J, leaving 8 bases unmatched. Filled out from reference TRBV5-1 and TRBJ2-3, the complete variable domain reads KAGVTQTPRYLIKTRGQQVTLSCSPISGHRSVSWYQQTPGQGLQFLFEYFSETQRNKGNFPGRFSGRQFSNSRSEMNVSTLELGDSALYLCASSDTSGSLHTQYFGPGTRLTVL.

This chain connects TRBV28 to TRBJ2-1; 10 bases agree with TRBD1. After removal of 5 bases from V and 8 bases from J, the junction contained 6 bases not matched to a gene. The germline V gene has CDR1 MDHEN and CDR2 SYDVKM. The CDR3 has 14 residues. The CDR3 protein is CASSPGQGFDEQFF. The CDR3 DNA is TGTGCCAGCAGTCCGGGACAGGGGTTCGATGAGCAGTTCTTC.

The CDR3 sequence is CASSLLAITGELFF. In DNA, the CDR3 is TGTGCCAGCAGCCTACTAGCAATTACCGGGGAGCTGTTTTTT. The chain employs TRBV6-6 and TRBJ2-2, with D possibly being TRBD2 (6 bases). CDR3 length: 14 amino acids. V was pared by 6 bases and J by 5 bases, with 13 bases between. Germline values: CDR1 MNHNY, CDR2 SVGAGI (reference sequence).

The rearrangement uses TRBV10-3 and TRBJ2-1, with 11 bases that match TRBD2. The junction had 4 bases not matched to a gene; V was cut back by 6 bases and J by 3 bases. The CDR3 has 15 residues. Germline CDR1 and CDR2: ENHRY and SYGVKD. This CDR3 reads CAIRTSGTIYNEQFF. Here the CDR3 DNA reads TGTGCCATCAGGACTAGCGGGACCATCTACAATGAGCAGTTCTTC.

This clone was seen once. V usage is TRBV7-9 and J usage is TRBJ2-5; the match to TRBD1 covers 8 bases. This CDR3 region has 13 residues. The trim removed 5 bases at V and 4 bases at J, leaving 3 bases unmatched. Germline V CDR1 and CDR2: SEHNR, FQNEAQ (reference sequence). CDR3 amino acids: CASSVDRGETQYF. CDR3 in DNA: TGTGCCAGCAGCGTCGACAGGGGAGAGACCCAGTACTTC. The whole variable domain, filled in from reference TRBV7-9 and TRBJ2-5, reads DTGVSQNPRHKITKRGQNVTFRCDPISEHNRLYWYRQTLGQGPEFLTYFQNEAQLEKSRLLSDRFSAERPKGSFSTLEIQRTEQGDSAMYLCASSVDRGETQYFGPGTRLLVL.

The chain combines TRBV19 with TRBJ1-3; TRBD1 is a possible D gene (6 bases). Germline CDR1 LNHDA, CDR2 SQIVND (reference sequence). V was trimmed by 10 bases and J by 0 bases, leaving 13 bases between them. The CDR3 sequence is 14 residues long. This CDR3 is CATSATGSGNTIYF. In DNA form, the CDR3 reads TGTGCCACGAGTGCGACAGGCTCTGGAAACACCATATATTTT.

The gene calls are TRBV21-1 and TRBJ1-2; the DNA was not used to check the table's D call, TRBD1. TRBV21-1 is assigned pseudogene status. The CDR3 sequence is 15 residues long. CDR3 amino acids: CASSKKGPGRRGYTF. The CDR3 bases are TGTGCCAGCAGCAAAAAGGGGCCGGGCAGGCGGGGCTACACCTTC.

V usage is TRBV5-4 and J usage is TRBJ2-5; 8 positions agree with TRBD2. Looked up from germline, CDR1 is SGHNT and CDR2 is YYREEE (reference sequence). Unmatched junction bases numbered 1, after V lost 2 bases and J lost 4 bases. The CDR3 totals 13 residues. The DNA of the CDR3 is TGTGCCAGCAGCTTCGGGGGGGCAGAGACCCAGTACTTC. This encodes CASSFGGAETQYF.

The chain recombines TRBV19 with TRBJ2-7; TRBD2 matches at 7 bases. With V trimmed by 1 base and J by 4 bases, 4 bases remained unmatched. CDR3 length: 14 residues. Germline-derived CDR1 and CDR2 are LNHDA and SQIVND (reference sequence). CDR3 sequence (DNA): TGTGCCAGTAGTATAGCGCTAGCGGATTACGAGCAGTACTTC. Translated, it gives CASSIALADYEQYF.

This CDR3 reads CASSVQGDGYGYTF. In DNA form, the CDR3 reads TGTGCCAGCAGCGTTCAGGGGGACGGCTATGGCTACACCTTC. The genes are TRBV9 and TRBJ1-2; TRBD1 matches at 7 bases. Germline V gene lookup returns CDR1 SGDLS and CDR2 YYNGEE. V lost 2 bases and J lost 4; bases outside the gene matches: 5. The CDR3 length is 14 residues.

The chain is built from TRBV7-2 and TRBJ2-1; 7 positions match TRBD2. The CDR3 extends over 16 amino acids. Germline CDR1 reads SGHTA; CDR2 reads FQGNSA. The V segment lost 4 bases and the J segment 0 bases; nucleotides outside the gene matches: 6. The DNA of the CDR3 is TGTGCCAGCAGCTCCCTACTAGCGAGCTCCTACAATGAGCAGTTCTTC. Translating gives CASSSLLASSYNEQFF.

V usage is TRBV28 and J usage is TRBJ2-1, with 10 bases lining up with TRBD2. The CDR3 has 14 amino acids. CDR1 is MDHEN and CDR2 is SYDVKM in the germline V gene. V dropped 7 bases and J dropped 7; count of bases not matched to a gene: 7. The CDR3 region is CASTSSGSGNEQFF. In DNA form, the CDR3 reads TGTGCCAGCACCTCTAGCGGGAGTGGTAATGAGCAGTTCTTC.

This clone was recorded many times. This chain links TRBV5-1 with TRBJ1-1, with TRBD1 as a possible D gene (6 bases). CDR1 is SGHRS, CDR2 YFSETQ, per germline. CDR3 size: 14 residues. Deletions cut 5 bases from V and 4 bases from J, with 15 bases between. This CDR3 reads CASSRVGAGTEAFF. The CDR3 DNA reads as TGCGCCAGCAGTAGGGTGGGGGCCGGCACTGAAGCTTTCTTT.

The genes are TRBV5-1 and TRBJ2-3; 8 bases agree with TRBD1. The germline V gene has CDR1 SGHRS and CDR2 YFSETQ. The CDR3 covers 13 residues. The trim removed 2 bases at V and 5 bases at J, leaving 1 base unmatched. This chain's CDR3 is CASSFDRGDTQYF. DNA of the CDR3: TGCGCCAGCAGCTTCGACAGGGGAGATACGCAGTATTTT.

The CDR3 loop reads CSVGGEDYNEQYF. CDR3 DNA sequence: TGCAGCGTTGGAGGGGAGGATTACAACGAGCAGTACTTC. The chain employs TRBV29-1 and TRBJ2-7; tentatively, D is TRBD2 (6 bases). CDR1 is SQVTM and CDR2 is ANQGSEA in the germline V gene. This CDR3 has 13 residues. The V end was cut by 4 bases, the J end by 5 bases, with 15 bases between.